This T cell receptor beta chain is drawn from a study of blood T cell repertoires in COVID-19. Trimming pared 2 bases from V and 5 bases from J, leaving 10 bases between. This CDR3 comprises 13 residues. Germline V gene sequence: CDR1 GTSNPN, CDR2 SVGIG (reference sequence). Profiled with immunoSEQ multiplex PCR; TCRdb holds only in-frame clones, not every one. This sample has about 82,000 clones; roughly 80% occur once, and the top ten carry just over 35%. The clonotype was recovered from a man aged 60-69 years with COVID-19, enrolled during active disease. V gene TRBV30 combines with J gene TRBJ1-5; perhaps TRBD1 as D (6 bases). The sample was peripheral blood. CDR3 sequence (DNA): TGTGCCTGGAGTCCCAGGGGAGATCAGCCCCAGCATTTT. Residues: CAWSPRGDQPQHF.